By share, the clone carrying this T cell receptor (beta chain) ranks as medium-sized. Its antigen is unknown. The data belong to a study of spatial heterogeneity in lung cancer. From the 5' RACE reads, TCRdb called clonotypes with MiXCR, one entry per CDR3 protein. The table records a few thousand distinct CDR3 sequences, around 2.3% of them present only once. V was pared by 4 bases and J by 1 base, with 1 base of the junction left unmatched. The CDR3 sequence is 16 residues long. The germline CDR1 and CDR2 sequences are SGHTA and FQGTGA. Study-level results: The study found that expanded intratumoral alpha and beta TCR counts tracked tumor mutation counts.

Time point denoted: sample taken at primary tumor resection. Whole RNA was taken from tumor, nontumor lung or frozen PBMC; it was then sequenced unsorted. V is TRBV7-3 and J is TRBJ2-3, with 14 bases that match TRBD2. The sample in question was lung tumor tissue, obtained at surgery. This TCR derives from a male donor with early-stage non-small cell lung cancer. The CDR3 bases are TGTGCCAGCAGCTCGGGACTAGCGGGGGGCACAGATACGCAGTATTTT. Translated, it gives CASSSGLAGGTDTQYF.